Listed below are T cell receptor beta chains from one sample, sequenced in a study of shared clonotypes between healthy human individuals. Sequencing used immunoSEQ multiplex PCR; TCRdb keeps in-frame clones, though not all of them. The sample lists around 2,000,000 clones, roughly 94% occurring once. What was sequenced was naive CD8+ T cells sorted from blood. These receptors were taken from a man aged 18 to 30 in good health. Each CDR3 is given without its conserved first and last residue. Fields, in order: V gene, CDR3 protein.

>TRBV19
ATCNLLNTEAF
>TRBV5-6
ASSGTGQGNTEAF
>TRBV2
ASRPPDRAPNEKLF
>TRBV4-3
ASSQYQQGNTEAF
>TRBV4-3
ASSQDFYGSYEQY
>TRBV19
ASSSGTFQETQY
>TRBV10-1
ASSNREGSYEQY
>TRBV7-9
ASSPRDRGEQY
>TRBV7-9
ASSFGPPYEQY
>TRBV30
AWSTGTGRYEQY
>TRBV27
ASSKRTSPPGNTIY
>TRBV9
ASSETGAQETQY
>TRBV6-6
ASSPGGGYT
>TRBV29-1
SVESESEPPGTQY
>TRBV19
ASSWDRGRDYSNQPQH
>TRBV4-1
ASSHEYLGDGYT
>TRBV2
ASSEWGSSSYEQY
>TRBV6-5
ASSIQGGAYNEQF
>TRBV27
ASSALRGLGADTQY
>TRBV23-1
ASSQSTGGHQPQH
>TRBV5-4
ASSSLAGGPGGELF
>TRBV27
ASIEQGADGYT
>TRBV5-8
ASSLGLAGLGTEAF
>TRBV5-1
ASSYVGAYEQY
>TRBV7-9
ASSFGQPDWAQH
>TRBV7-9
ASSVRDRNTEAF
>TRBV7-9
ASSSRDNHEQY
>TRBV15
ATSRAFKRNEQF
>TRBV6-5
ASSTGQGLNYGYT
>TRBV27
ASRPLRGLLGTQY
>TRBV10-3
AISRAEGDTQY
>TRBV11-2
ASSLLTGEQPQH
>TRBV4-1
ASSQEYREGNSPLH
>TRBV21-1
ASSDHLESGLARYEQY
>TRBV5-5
ASSLGQGGSPETQY
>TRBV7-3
ASSSIAASTDTQY
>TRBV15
ATRDINTGELF
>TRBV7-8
ASSLDGGEQY
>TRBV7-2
ASSLGGRYYEQY
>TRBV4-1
ASSHGDQPQH
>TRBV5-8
ASSLFWVEDEAF